This T cell receptor beta chain is from a study of cytomegalovirus exposure and HLA in healthy donors. Study information: Some 77 million unique TCRs from HLA-typed donors were held in an early release of data. The study's findings and limits: In a later analysis, V- and J-gene trimming of beta chains associated with a DCLRE1C missense variant, replicated independently. The classifier reportedly diagnosed cytomegalovirus status with high sensitivity and specificity. The listing of fewer than 200 TCR beta chains classed them as cytomegalovirus-associated.

The germline gives CDR1 SEHNR, CDR2 FQNEAQ (reference sequence). The CDR3 contains 15 residues. V was clipped by 5 bases and J by 1 base, with 13 bases between them. On this clone: Antigen specificity is unknown.

Amplification used 60 Vbeta primers and 13 Jbeta primers. TCRdb's table, derived via immunoSEQ multiplex PCR, lists solely in-frame clones and lacks some. The sample lists 95,000 to 100,000 clones, roughly 79% seen once, with roughly 2% in the top ten. Sequenced input: PBMCs. The chain is built from TRBV7-9 and TRBJ2-3; TRBD2 might be the D (5 bases). The TCR was taken from a man aged 40-49 years in good health and CMV-seronegative. The CDR3 sequence: CASSQRDPGTDTQYF. The CDR3 region has the DNA TGTGCCAGCAGCCAACGGGATCCCGGCACAGATACGCAGTATTTT.